These 10 T cell receptor beta chains were sequenced from one sample in a study of CD8 T cells in Susac syndrome. RNA, at roughly 0.45 to 1 ug, was reverse transcribed with random hexamers. One entry per CDR3 protein, called by TCRdb with MiXCR from the immunoSEQ multiplex PCR reads. The profile covers roughly 100,000 distinct CDR3 sequences, with about 95% appearing a single time and roughly 0.31% taken by the ten largest. Sample: CD4+ T cells from PBMCs. The receptors derive from a human donor with Susac syndrome.

The rearrangement joins TRBV28 to TRBJ2-3; 11 bases fit TRBD1. The CDR3 runs to 14 residues. Germline-derived CDR1 and CDR2 are MDHEN and SYDVKM. V lost 6 bases, J lost 4 bases, and 3 bases stayed unmatched. The CDR3 spells CASRTGQGADTQYF. The CDR3 DNA reads as TGTGCCAGCAGGACGGGACAGGGGGCAGATACGCAGTATTTT. Full variable domain (missing parts from reference TRBV28 and TRBJ2-3): DVKVTQSSRYLVKRTGEKVFLECVQDMDHENMFWYRQDPGLGLRLIYFSYDVKMKEKGDIPEGYSVSREKKERFSLILESASTNQTSMYLCASRTGQGADTQYFGPGTRLTVL.

The chain carries TRBV2 and TRBJ2-7; D is undetermined. Germline V gene lookup returns CDR1 SNHLY and CDR2 FYNNEI. The CDR3 contains 13 residues. V was cut by 2 bases and J by 2 bases, with 7 bases left in between. For the CDR3, the DNA is TGTGCCAGCAGTGAAACGCCAACCTACGAGCAGTACTTC. Translated: CASSETPTYEQYF.

The V call is TRBV20-1, the J call TRBJ2-5; D is undetermined. V dropped 1 base and J dropped 0 bases, with 12 bases sitting between them. This CDR3 is built from 15 residues. In germline, CDR1 is DFQATT, CDR2 SNEGSKA (reference sequence). CDR3 bases: TGCAGTGCTAGAGCACCGCTGGTGGACCAAGAGACCCAGTACTTC. It yields the protein CSARAPLVDQETQYF.

J is TRBJ2-5 and V is TRBV19, with TRBD2 identical over 9 bases. V shed 7 bases, J shed 2 bases, and the junction held 11 bases outside the gene matches. CDR3 length: 16 amino acids. Germline CDR1 LNHDA, CDR2 SQIVND (reference sequence). CDR3 nucleotide sequence: TGTGCCAGTACCCTTACGACGACTAGCGGACAAGAGACCCAGTACTTC. Its protein product is CASTLTTTSGQETQYF.

The genes are TRBV6-5 and TRBJ2-5; D might be TRBD2 (5 bases). Germline values: CDR1 MNHEY, CDR2 SVGAGI. Trimming removed 5 bases at V and 7 bases at J, with 14 bases between. The CDR3 spans 13 residues. The CDR3 nucleotides read TGTGCCAGCAGTCCGTGGGAGCTGGGGACCCAGTACTTC. Translated, it gives CASSPWELGTQYF.

The chain is built from TRBV25-1 and TRBJ2-1; TRBD2 agrees at 9 bases. Germline-derived CDR1 and CDR2 are MGHDK and SYGVNS. V gave up 7 bases and J gave up 0 bases; unmatched junction bases: 10. The CDR3 covers 17 residues. For the CDR3, the DNA is TGTGCCAGCACCCCCTCCCAAGCGGGGGGCTCCTACAATGAGCAGTTCTTC. This encodes CASTPSQAGGSYNEQFF. Looking up the rest from reference TRBV25-1 and TRBJ2-1 gives the full variable domain: EADIYQTPRYLVIGTGKKITLECSQTMGHDKMYWYQQDPGMELHLIHYSYGVNSTEKGDLSSESTVSRIRTEHFPLTLESARPSHTSQYLCASTPSQAGGSYNEQFFGPGTRLTVL.

This clonotype has only a few counts. The chain is built from TRBV12-3 or TRBV12-4 and TRBJ2-5, with unresolved D. Trimming shortened V by 3 bases and J by 4 bases, and 6 bases separated the two germline ends. The CDR3 contains 12 residues. Here the CDR3 reads CASSLDRETQYF. DNA of the CDR3: TGTGCCAGCAGTTTGGACCGAGAGACCCAGTACTTC.

V is TRBV24-1 and J is TRBJ2-1; perhaps TRBD1 as D (5 bases). Germline V lookup: CDR1 KGHDR, CDR2 SFDVKD. V was cut by 2 bases and J by 9 bases, with 10 bases left in between. This CDR3 comprises 13 residues. The CDR3 reads CATSDSQGPEQFF. The CDR3, as DNA: TGTGCCACCAGTGATTCGCAGGGCCCTGAGCAGTTCTTC.

The chain employs TRBV30 and TRBJ2-5; D call uncertain. The length of the CDR3 is 14 residues. The V gene's germline CDR1 is GTSNPN and CDR2 SVGIG (reference sequence). Between the trimmed V and J ends, which lost 5 bases and 0 bases, there was a span of 13 bases. CDR3 DNA sequence: TGTGCCTGGGCGAGGCGGCCCGACCAAGAGACCCAGTACTTC. It yields the protein CAWARRPDQETQYF.

The V call is TRBV10-3, the J call TRBJ1-1; unclear D gene. Germline assignment: CDR1 ENHRY and CDR2 SYGVKD. The CDR3 is 15 amino acids. V shed 0 bases and J shed 0 bases, with 8 bases lying between them. The CDR3 here is CAISESAAMNTEAFF. The CDR3 DNA follows: TGTGCCATCAGTGAGTCCGCCGCCATGAACACTGAAGCTTTCTTT.